A selection of T cell receptor beta chains follows, all from one sample in a study of CD8 T cells in cerebrospinal fluid in Alzheimer's disease. TCRdb reprocessed the 10x single-cell sequencing reads and stores each CDR3 protein as one record, lacking DNA. Its listing shows roughly 1,400 distinct CDR3 sequences. Material for sequencing was cerebrospinal fluid. The receptors were gathered from a human donor in good health. Each CDR3 is given with its conserved first and last residue. Not every row has a clone size; where given, it reads once, few, many or a size class.

TRBV20-1	medium-sized	TRBJ2-1	CSALAQDGSNEQFF
TRBV7-6	medium-sized	TRBJ2-5	CASSLANRVGGETQYF
TRBV20-1	.	TRBJ2-3	CSAYPGAGGGDTQYF
TRBV11-2	.	TRBJ2-5	CASSSWTSGAVQETQYF
TRBV20-1	medium-sized	TRBJ1-1	CSARYAYEAFF
TRBV18	medium-sized	TRBJ2-5	CASSPPRSTETQYF
TRBV12-3/TRBV12-4	medium-sized	TRBJ1-1	CASSLTAQGTEAFF
TRBV4-1	large	TRBJ1-6	CASSQDRGNSPLHF
TRBV11-2	large	TRBJ1-1	CASSSPRGRTEAFF
TRBV7-9	.	TRBJ2-5	CASSFGPDQAQYF
TRBV2	medium-sized	TRBJ1-2	CASRTTGPYGYTF